The sequence of this T cell receptor beta chain was determined in a study of CD8+ T cells in alopecia areata. On the study more broadly: Spontaneously alopecic C3H/HeJ graft donors, about 6-13 months old, gave skin to approximately 7-10-week-old female C3H/HeJ mice.

V lost 4 bases and J lost 1, with 9 bases in between. Germline V lookup: CDR1 LGHNA, CDR2 YNLKQL (reference sequence). The CDR3 is 14 residues long. Cells that came from pooled cutaneous lymph nodes were sorted using CD4, CD8alpha, NKG2D, NKG2ACE and other markers. RNA extraction and reverse transcription yielded cDNA as sequencing template. Data came from immunoSEQ multiplex PCR; TCRdb stores just in-frame clones and leaves some out. Captured here are over 250,000 clones, none seen once; the top ten comprise 1.2%. General study points: TCRs were shared less clearly across patients than in mice, possibly for HLA-related reasons. Sequenced scalp T cells also include alphabeta T cells resident in normal skin.

With respect to this clone: Its antigen is unidentified. Mouse germline and gene names are used. With the read ending 4 residues before the CDR3 end, the germline J gene is used to fill in that end.

The source is a C3H/HeJ mouse with alopecia areata. The mice in this strain carry MHC haplotype H2-k. The chain joins TRBV5 to TRBJ2-5; the D gene is possibly TRBD1 (5 bases). Sequenced material: CD4+ T cells sorted from a lymph node. The CDR3: CASSPRTYQDTQYF. Partial CDR3 DNA: TGTGCCAGCAGCCCACGGACATACCAAGAC.